The 10 T cell receptor beta chains below come from one sample, sequenced in a study of blood T cells in healthy people across ages. A second PCR of 7 to 11 cycles used a sample-barcoded 5' primer and a J-beta primer mix. Via MiXCR, TCRdb re-called the 5' RACE reads, giving one row per CDR3 protein. The sample holds roughly 1.6 million distinct CDR3 sequences, 30% to 40% seen once. Sequenced sample: blood. The receptors derive from a woman in her 30s in good health.

The rearrangement uses TRBV20-1 and TRBJ2-2, with 15 bases matching TRBD2. With V trimmed by 0 bases and J by 2 bases, 10 bases remained unmatched. CDR3 length: 20 amino acids. The germline gives CDR1 DFQATT, CDR2 SNEGSKA (reference sequence). CDR3 amino acids: CSARDQGGLAGGLNTGELFF. In DNA form, the CDR3 reads TGCAGTGCTAGAGATCAAGGAGGACTAGCGGGGGGGCTTAACACCGGGGAGCTGTTTTTT.

This clonotype has just a few counts. The V call is TRBV30, the J call TRBJ1-2; D may be TRBD1 (5 bases). V was clipped by 2 bases and J by 8 bases, with 15 bases between them. Germline V lookup: CDR1 GTSNPN, CDR2 SVGIG (reference sequence). This CDR3 is built from 13 residues. The CDR3 loop is CAWSPRAGKGYTF. The CDR3 nucleotides are TGTGCCTGGAGTCCCAGGGCAGGGAAAGGCTACACCTTC.

This chain joins TRBV5-1 and TRBJ2-3; either TRBD1 or TRBD2 may fit D (5 bases each). CDR1 and CDR2 from the germline V gene are SGHRS and YFSETQ. Trimming removed 7 bases at V and 5 bases at J, with 8 bases between. CDR3 length: 11 residues. The CDR3 is CASQRGDTQYF. CDR3 nucleotide sequence: TGCGCCAGCCAGAGGGGAGATACGCAGTATTTT.

This clonotype appeared once. The V call is TRBV6-1, the J call TRBJ1-2; no clear D. Trimming took 4 bases from V and 0 from J, leaving 18 bases between them. CDR3 size: 17 residues. CDR1 and CDR2 (germline): MNHNS, SASEGT. CDR3 in amino acids: CASSVHPSDGANYGYTF. CDR3 coding DNA: TGTGCCAGCAGTGTACACCCCTCGGACGGGGCTAACTATGGCTACACCTTC.

J is TRBJ2-1 and V is TRBV20-1; D perhaps matches TRBD1 (6 bases). Germline V gives CDR1 DFQATT, CDR2 SNEGSKA (reference sequence). V was pared by 2 bases and J by 9 bases, with 23 bases between. The CDR3 length is 16 residues. CDR3 protein: CSARPWGQLTVVEQFF. DNA for the CDR3: TGCAGTGCTAGACCCTGGGGACAATTAACTGTGGTTGAGCAGTTCTTC.

The chain combines TRBV6-5 with TRBJ2-2; D gene ambiguous. V lost 5 bases, J lost 4 bases, and 14 bases lay in between. Germline V gene lookup returns CDR1 MNHEY and CDR2 SVGAGI. CDR3 length equals 15 residues. The CDR3 loop reads CASSPDWVSTGELFF. The CDR3 DNA sequence: TGTGCCAGCAGTCCGGATTGGGTGAGCACCGGGGAGCTGTTTTTT.

The J gene is TRBJ1-1, the V gene TRBV5-1; perhaps TRBD1 as D (6 bases). Per germline, CDR1 SGHRS and CDR2 YFSETQ. The CDR3 is made up of 17 amino acids. V was cut by 3 bases and J by 4 bases, with 22 bases left in between. The CDR3 reads CASSSLRGGLLSTEAFF. The CDR3 region has the DNA TGCGCCAGCAGCTCCCTCCGGGGGGGGCTGCTGAGCACTGAAGCTTTCTTT.

There are many counts of this clonotype. This chain connects TRBV12-3 or TRBV12-4 to TRBJ2-5; D is perhaps TRBD2 (6 bases). Trimming shortened V by 7 bases and J by 4 bases, and 10 bases separated the two germline ends. The CDR3 is 12 residues long. This CDR3 is CASIRGLETQYF. In nucleotides, the CDR3 is TGTGCCAGCATTAGGGGACTAGAGACCCAGTACTTC.

This sequence joins TRBV19 and TRBJ1-2; possibly TRBD1 for D (5 bases). With 3 bases removed from V and 0 bases from J, the gap between germline ends came to 14 bases. Germline V gene sequence: CDR1 LNHDA, CDR2 SQIVND (reference sequence). CDR3 size: 16 residues. CDR3 amino acids: CASSIRDLGANYGYTF. The CDR3 nucleotides read TGTGCCAGTAGTATCCGGGACCTGGGAGCTAACTATGGCTACACCTTC.

The rearrangement links TRBV30 to TRBJ1-2, with D perhaps matching TRBD1 (5 bases). Germline V gives CDR1 GTSNPN, CDR2 SVGIG (reference sequence). With 3 bases removed from V and 2 bases from J, the gap between germline ends came to 7 bases. The length of the CDR3 is 12 residues. Here the CDR3 reads CAWSDSNYGYTF. The CDR3 nucleotides are TGTGCCTGGAGCGACAGCAACTATGGCTACACCTTC.